The rows below give T cell receptor beta chains drawn from one sample of a study of cytomegalovirus exposure and HLA in healthy donors. Sequenced by immunoSEQ multiplex PCR; TCRdb stores in-frame clones only, minus some. The sample includes more than 95,000 clones, 73% of them seen just once. Sequencing was carried out using PBMCs. The receptors were sampled from a man in his fifties or sixties in good health and CMV-seropositive. Both conserved end residues are part of each CDR3. D genes are given only for firm matches. Size is omitted from some rows. Given values are once, few, many or a class for expanded clones.

D,J,size,V,CDR3,DNA
.,TRBJ2-3,.,TRBV5-1,CASSLVSEQDTQYF,TGCGCCAGCAGCTTGGTGTCGGAACAGGATACGCAGTATTTT
TRBD2,TRBJ2-6,.,TRBV9,CASSPKRGVGANVLTF,TGTGCCAGCAGCCCAAAACGGGGGGTTGGGGCCAACGTCCTGACTTTC
TRBD1,TRBJ2-5,.,TRBV7-9,CASSTRQGAGETQYF,TGTGCCAGCAGCACCCGCCAGGGGGCGGGGGAGACCCAGTACTTC
.,TRBJ1-4,.,TRBV12-5,CASGSGPPWGSTNEKLFF,TGTGCTAGTGGTTCAGGGCCGCCATGGGGATCTACTAATGAAAAACTGTTTTTT
.,TRBJ1-3,.,TRBV19,CASSISRTAGNTIYF,TGTGCCAGTAGTATTAGTAGGACAGCTGGAAACACCATATATTTT
.,TRBJ1-2,.,TRBV7-3,CASSAGQRANYGYTF,TGTGCCAGCAGCGCCGGACAGAGAGCTAACTATGGCTACACCTTC
.,TRBJ2-6,once,TRBV30,CAWSPGPPGSGANVLTF,TGTGCCTGGAGTCCCGGGCCCCCAGGGTCCGGGGCCAACGTCCTGACTTTC
.,TRBJ1-1,few,TRBV6-1,CASSEEVEAFF,TGTGCCAGCAGTGAGGAGGTTGAAGCTTTCTTT
.,TRBJ2-3,.,TRBV9,CASSVEGTANTQYF,TGTGCCAGCAGCGTAGAAGGCACAGCCAATACGCAGTATTTT
.,TRBJ2-5,.,TRBV28,CASSTRVAVLILETQYF,TGTGCCAGCAGTACTAGGGTAGCGGTGTTAATCCTAGAGACCCAGTACTTC
.,TRBJ1-2,.,TRBV20-1,CSARDLRYTF,TGCAGTGCTAGAGATCTGAGGTACACCTTC
.,TRBJ2-5,.,TRBV28,CASSSPQVGETQYF,TGTGCCAGCAGTTCCCCCCAGGTCGGAGAGACCCAGTACTTC
TRBD1,TRBJ2-7,.,TRBV4-1,CASSQRGTEAYEQYF,TGCGCCAGCAGCCAAAGAGGGACAGAAGCTTACGAGCAGTACTTC
.,TRBJ1-1,.,TRBV30,CAWSRQSYTEAFF,TGTGCCTGGAGTCGACAGTCCTACACTGAAGCTTTCTTT
.,TRBJ2-2,.,TRBV4-2,CASSQPERNTGELFF,TGTGCCAGCAGCCAGCCGGAGAGGAACACCGGGGAGCTGTTTTTT
.,TRBJ1-5,.,TRBV4-2,CASSQEGVSNQPQHF,TGTGCCAGCAGCCAAGAAGGAGTTAGCAATCAGCCCCAGCATTTT
TRBD1,TRBJ1-5,once,TRBV27,CASSLVTGADQPQHF,TGTGCCAGCAGTCTAGTGACAGGGGCGGATCAGCCCCAGCATTTT
.,TRBJ1-6,.,TRBV25-1,CASRLTGDSNPLHF,TGTGCCAGCCGACTTACAGGAGATAGTAATCCCCTCCACTTT
TRBD1,TRBJ2-3,once,TRBV7-9,CASSQGGHTQYF,TGTGCCAGCAGCCAAGGGGGCCACACGCAGTATTTT
TRBD1,TRBJ1-1,.,TRBV2,CASSAYRGMSTEAFF,TGTGCCAGCAGTGCGTACAGGGGAATGAGCACTGAAGCTTTCTTT
.,TRBJ1-2,.,TRBV5-1,CASSTRPLYTCGYTF,TGCGCCAGCAGCACTCGACCACTATACACATGTGGCTACACCTTC
.,TRBJ1-1,.,TRBV15,CATSRDIGVESEAFF,TGTGCCACCAGCAGAGATATCGGGGTAGAGTCTGAAGCTTTCTTT
.,TRBJ1-2,.,TRBV6-5,CASSPDRNYGYTF,TGTGCCAGCAGCCCCGACAGAAACTATGGCTACACCTTC
TRBD1,TRBJ2-1,.,TRBV2,CASRGQGSSYNEQFF,TGTGCCAGCCGTGGACAGGGGTCATCCTACAATGAGCAGTTCTTC
.,TRBJ2-7,few,TRBV29-1,CSVRGSGGEQYF,TGCAGCGTCCGGGGCTCAGGGGGGGAGCAGTACTTC
TRBD1,TRBJ2-7,.,TRBV28,CASSTGQGAFEQYF,TGTGCCAGCAGCACTGGACAGGGGGCATTCGAGCAGTACTTC
.,TRBJ1-5,.,TRBV21-1,CASSKILERNQPQHF,TGTGCCAGCAGCAAAATTCTCGAGAGGAATCAGCCCCAGCATTTT
.,TRBJ2-7,.,TRBV29-1,CSVDGVKGTPDSYEQYF,TGCAGCGTTGACGGGGTTAAGGGGACTCCCGATTCCTACGAGCAGTACTTC
.,TRBJ1-1,.,TRBV7-9,CSSSSGSREAFF,TGTTCCAGCAGCTCGGGTTCGAGGGAAGCTTTCTTT
.,TRBJ1-1,.,TRBV6-6,CASSYSTASTEAFF,TGTGCCAGCAGTTACTCGACAGCGAGCACTGAAGCTTTCTTT
.,TRBJ1-5,.,TRBV7-6,CASSKGGNQPQHF,TGTGCCAGCTCGAAAGGGGGCAATCAGCCCCAGCATTTT
.,TRBJ1-4,.,TRBV7-2,CASSSRALGEKLFF,TGTGCCAGCAGCTCGCGGGCCCTGGGAGAAAAACTGTTTTTT
TRBD2,TRBJ2-7,once,TRBV2,CASSLNGGGYYEQYF,TGTGCCAGCAGTCTGAACGGGGGGGGGTATTACGAGCAGTACTTC
.,TRBJ2-1,.,TRBV28,CASSSDSHNEQFF,TGTGCCAGCAGCTCGGACAGCCACAATGAGCAGTTCTTC
TRBD1,TRBJ2-2,.,TRBV10-1,CASRGTGDTGELFF,TGCGCCAGCAGGGGGACAGGGGACACCGGGGAGCTGTTTTTT
.,TRBJ1-1,.,TRBV5-1,CASSLGRGTEAFF,TGCGCCAGCAGCTTGGGGAGGGGCACTGAAGCTTTCTTT
TRBD2,TRBJ2-7,.,TRBV5-4,CASSHGGESSYEQYF,TGTGCCAGCAGTCACGGGGGGGAATCATCCTACGAGCAGTACTTC
TRBD1,TRBJ2-1,.,TRBV5-1,CASKVGTGGANEQFF,TGCGCCAGTAAGGTCGGGACAGGGGGAGCCAATGAGCAGTTCTTC
.,TRBJ1-5,.,TRBV6-6,CVDADINQPQHF,TGTGTGGATGCGGACATCAATCAGCCCCAGCATTTT
.,TRBJ2-2,once,TRBV27,CASSLRVTGELFF,TGTGCCAGCAGTTTGAGGGTCACCGGGGAGCTGTTTTTT
.,TRBJ1-5,once,TRBV6-1,CASKNRNSNQPQHF,TGTGCCAGCAAGAACAGAAATAGCAATCAGCCCCAGCATTTT
.,TRBJ1-2,.,TRBV5-1,CASSSTSSNYGYTF,TGCGCCAGCAGCTCGACAAGTTCTAACTATGGCTACACCTTC
.,TRBJ2-6,.,TRBV5-6,CASSLFQEGANVLTF,TGTGCCAGCAGCTTGTTCCAGGAAGGGGCCAACGTCCTGACTTTC
TRBD1,TRBJ1-5,.,TRBV27,CASSLDRDQPQHF,TGTGCCAGCAGTTTAGACAGGGATCAGCCCCAGCATTTT
.,TRBJ1-6,.,TRBV27,CASSWGGRNSPLHF,TGTGCCAGCAGTTGGGGGGGCAGAAATTCACCCCTCCACTTT
TRBD2,TRBJ2-3,.,TRBV5-5,CASTPAGGTKLPYF,TGTGCCAGCACCCCGGCGGGGGGAACCAAACTTCCGTATTTT
.,TRBJ2-5,.,TRBV2,CASRNDRTQETQYF,TGTGCCAGCAGGAACGACAGGACCCAAGAGACCCAGTACTTC
TRBD1,TRBJ2-2,few,TRBV27,CASSLLYGQGVTGELFF,TGTGCCAGCAGTTTACTGTACGGACAGGGCGTTACCGGGGAGCTGTTTTTT
.,TRBJ2-2,.,TRBV6-5,CASSYLGLGELFF,TGTGCCAGCAGTTATTTGGGGCTCGGGGAGCTGTTTTTT
.,TRBJ1-2,many,TRBV6-1,CASSEGRGASYGYTF,TGTGCCAGCAGTGAAGGTCGGGGGGCCTCCTATGGCTACACCTTC
TRBD1,TRBJ1-6,.,TRBV4-1,CASSQTLGTANSPLHF,TGCGCCAGCAGCCAGACACTCGGGACAGCTAATTCACCCCTCCACTTT
.,TRBJ2-7,.,TRBV7-8,CASSKSGSIHEQYF,TGTGCCAGCAGTAAGAGCGGTAGCATCCACGAGCAGTACTTC
.,TRBJ2-7,.,TRBV7-9,CASSSSQGEQYF,TGTGCCAGCAGCTCCTCACAGGGCGAGCAGTACTTC